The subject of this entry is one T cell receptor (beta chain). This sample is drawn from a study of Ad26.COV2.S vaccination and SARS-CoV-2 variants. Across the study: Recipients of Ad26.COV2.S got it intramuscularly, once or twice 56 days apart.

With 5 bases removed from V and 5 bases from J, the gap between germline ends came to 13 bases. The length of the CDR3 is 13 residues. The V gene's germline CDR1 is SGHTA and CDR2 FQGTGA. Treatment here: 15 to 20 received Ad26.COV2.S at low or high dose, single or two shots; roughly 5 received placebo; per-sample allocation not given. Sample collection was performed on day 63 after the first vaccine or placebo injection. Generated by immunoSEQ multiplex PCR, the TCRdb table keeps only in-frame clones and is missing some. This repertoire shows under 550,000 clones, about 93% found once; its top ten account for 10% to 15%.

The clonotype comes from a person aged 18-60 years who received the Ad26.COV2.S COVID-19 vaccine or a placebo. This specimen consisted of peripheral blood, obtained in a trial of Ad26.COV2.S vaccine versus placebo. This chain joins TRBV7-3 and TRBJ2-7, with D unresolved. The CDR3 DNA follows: TGTGCCAGCAGCCCCCGTCGAGAGGACGAGCAGTACTTC. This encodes CASSPRREDEQYF.